This TCR beta chain was sequenced in a study of long-term antiretroviral therapy in people with HIV. The study's findings and limits: In HIV, the repertoires covered a tighter span of CDR3 lengths than in controls.

The run of the v3.0 immunoSEQ assay was at survey level. Sequenced by immunoSEQ multiplex PCR; TCRdb stores in-frame clones only, minus some. The repertoire holds about 11,000 clones, with roughly four fifths as singletons. Points on this clone: Its antigen is still unknown.

This TCR derives from a middle-aged man with HIV. The material was unsorted PBMCs, obtained 1.2 years after starting antiretroviral therapy.

The CDR3 DNA reads TGTGCCAGCAGCTTAGAAACAGGGAGAGGAGACACGCAGTATTTT. Its translation: CASSLETGRGDTQYF. The chain carries TRBV11-3 and TRBJ2-3; TRBD1 might be the D (6 bases). V lost 0 bases and J lost 9, with 16 bases in between. Germline V gene sequence: CDR1 SGHNT, CDR2 YENEEA. The CDR3 extends over 15 amino acids.